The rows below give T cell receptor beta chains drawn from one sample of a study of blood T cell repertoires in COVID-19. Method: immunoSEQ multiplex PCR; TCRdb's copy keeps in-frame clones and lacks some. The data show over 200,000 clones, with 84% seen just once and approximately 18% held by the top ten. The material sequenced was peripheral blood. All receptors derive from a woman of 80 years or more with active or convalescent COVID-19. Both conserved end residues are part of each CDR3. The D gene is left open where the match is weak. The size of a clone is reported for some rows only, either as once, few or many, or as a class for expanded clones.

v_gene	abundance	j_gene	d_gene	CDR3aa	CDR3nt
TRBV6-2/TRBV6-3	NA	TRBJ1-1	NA	CASNPLRTVQNTEAFF	TGTGCCAGCAACCCTCTCCGGACAGTACAGAACACTGAAGCTTTCTTT
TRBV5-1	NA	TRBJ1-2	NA	CASSLDGQNNYGYTF	TGCGCCAGCAGCTTGGACGGACAGAATAACTATGGCTACACCTTC
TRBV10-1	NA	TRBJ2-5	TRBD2	CASSEAGEIQETQYF	TGCGCCAGCAGTGAAGCGGGGGAGATACAAGAGACCCAGTACTTC
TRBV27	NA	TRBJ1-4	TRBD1	CASSDRDRVYEKLFF	TGTGCCAGCAGTGACCGGGACAGGGTTTATGAAAAACTGTTTTTT
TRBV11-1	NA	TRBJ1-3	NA	CASKSRSGNTIYF	TGTGCCAGTAAAAGCCGATCCGGAAACACCATATATTTT
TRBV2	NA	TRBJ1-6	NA	CASSATAFSPLHF	TGTGCCAGCAGTGCCACTGCGTTCTCACCCCTCCACTTT
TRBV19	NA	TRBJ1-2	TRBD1	CASLPGQAYGYTF	TGTGCCAGTCTACCTGGACAGGCCTATGGCTACACCTTC
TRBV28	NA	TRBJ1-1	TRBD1	CASRQGLTEAFF	TGTGCCAGCAGACAGGGGTTAACTGAAGCTTTCTTT
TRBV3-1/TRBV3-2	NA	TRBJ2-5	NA	CASSQDPRGSWAQYF	TGTGCCAGCAGCCAAGATCCTAGGGGGAGTTGGGCCCAGTACTTC
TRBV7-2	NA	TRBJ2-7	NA	CASSQPLQSSYEQYF	TGTGCCAGCAGCCAACCCCTACAGAGCTCCTACGAGCAGTACTTC
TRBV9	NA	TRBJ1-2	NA	CASSRQDGYTF	TGTGCCAGCAGTCGACAGGATGGCTACACCTTC
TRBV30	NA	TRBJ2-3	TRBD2	CAWSGAGASTDTQYF	TGTGCCTGGAGTGGAGCGGGGGCCAGCACAGATACGCAGTATTTT
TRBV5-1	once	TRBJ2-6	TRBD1	CASSLQGAGANVLTF	TGCGCCAGCAGTTTACAGGGGGCCGGGGCCAACGTCCTGACTTTC
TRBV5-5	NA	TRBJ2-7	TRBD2	CASRYGTSVNYEQYF	TGTGCCAGCAGATACGGGACTAGCGTGAACTACGAGCAGTACTTC
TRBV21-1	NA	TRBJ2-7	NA	CASSKYMSGGPREEQYF	TGTGCCAGCAGCAAATATATGTCGGGGGGACCCCGGGAGGAGCAGTACTTC
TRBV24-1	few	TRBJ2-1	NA	CATALGPNNEQFF	TGTGCCACCGCTCTTGGCCCGAACAATGAGCAGTTCTTC
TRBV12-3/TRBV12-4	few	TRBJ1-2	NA	CASSRDNGYTF	TGTGCCAGCAGTAGGGACAATGGCTACACCTTC
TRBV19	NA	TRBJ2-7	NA	CASSIGFGAARTYEQYF	TGTGCCAGTAGTATCGGGTTTGGAGCGGCAAGGACCTACGAGCAGTACTTC
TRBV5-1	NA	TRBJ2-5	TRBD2	CASSLGGGTETQYF	TGCGCCAGCAGCTTGGGCGGGGGGACAGAGACCCAGTACTTC
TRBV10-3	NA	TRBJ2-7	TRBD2	CAIRLAGEGEQYF	TGTGCCATCAGGCTAGCGGGGGAAGGCGAGCAGTACTTC
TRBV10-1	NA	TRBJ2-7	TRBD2	CASHYAGAYEQYF	TGCGCCAGCCATTACGCGGGAGCCTACGAGCAGTACTTC
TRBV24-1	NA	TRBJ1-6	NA	CATSRQGSTPLHF	TGTGCCACCTCTAGGCAGGGATCGACACCCCTCCACTTT
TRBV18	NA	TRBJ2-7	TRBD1	CASSSGGQPYEQYF	TGTGCCAGCTCATCAGGGGGACAACCCTACGAGCAGTACTTC
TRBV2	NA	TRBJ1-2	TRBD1	CASTLLPPGTGSLNGYTF	TGTGCCAGCACCTTACTCCCTCCCGGGACAGGGTCGTTGAATGGCTACACCTTC
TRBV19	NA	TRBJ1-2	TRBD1	CASSTGTGRGYTF	TGTGCCAGTAGTACTGGGACAGGTCGTGGCTACACCTTC
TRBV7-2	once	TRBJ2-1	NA	CASSLLGRLSNEQFF	TGTGCCAGCAGCTTACTTGGTAGATTGAGCAATGAGCAGTTCTTC
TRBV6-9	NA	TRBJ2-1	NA	CASSYHTGPSSYNEQFF	TGTGCCAGCAGTTACCACACAGGGCCCAGCTCCTACAATGAGCAGTTCTTC
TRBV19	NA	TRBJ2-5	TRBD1	CASSKDRVQETQYF	TGTGCCAGTAGTAAGGACAGGGTCCAAGAGACCCAGTACTTC
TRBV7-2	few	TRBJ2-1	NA	CASSLRVPIGNEQFF	TGTGCCAGCAGCTTACGGGTGCCCATAGGCAATGAGCAGTTCTTC
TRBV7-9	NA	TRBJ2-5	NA	CASSYESSGETQYF	TGTGCCAGCAGCTATGAATCCTCAGGGGAGACCCAGTACTTC
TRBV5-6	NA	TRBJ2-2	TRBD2	CASSFLAGLTGELFF	TGTGCCAGCAGCTTCCTAGCGGGGCTCACCGGGGAGCTGTTTTTT
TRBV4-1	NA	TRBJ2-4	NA	CASSQEISLARNIQYF	TGCGCCAGCAGCCAAGAGATCTCCTTGGCTAGAAACATTCAGTACTTC
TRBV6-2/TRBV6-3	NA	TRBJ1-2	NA	CASSYGGYGYTF	TGTGCCAGCAGTTACGGGGGGTATGGCTACACCTTC
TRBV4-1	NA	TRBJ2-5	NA	CASSQDGGGQETQYF	TGCGCCAGCAGCCAAGACGGGGGAGGACAAGAGACCCAGTACTTC
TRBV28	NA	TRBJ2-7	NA	CASSQGSYEQYF	TGTGCCAGCAGCCAGGGTTCCTACGAGCAGTACTTC
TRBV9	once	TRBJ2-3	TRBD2	CASSVSSGRAADTQYF	TGTGCCAGCAGCGTCTCTAGCGGGAGGGCCGCAGATACGCAGTATTTT
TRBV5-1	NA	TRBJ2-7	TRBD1	CASSLAPGQSSYEQYF	TGCGCCAGCAGCTTGGCCCCGGGACAGAGCTCCTACGAGCAGTACTTC
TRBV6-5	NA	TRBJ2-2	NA	CASPKEANTGELFF	TGTGCCAGCCCGAAGGAGGCGAACACCGGGGAGCTGTTTTTT
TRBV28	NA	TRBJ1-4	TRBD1	CASNPQGINEKLFF	TGTGCCAGCAACCCACAGGGGATAAATGAAAAACTGTTTTTT
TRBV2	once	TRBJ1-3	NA	CASQGNTIYF	TGTGCCAGTCAAGGAAACACCATATATTTT
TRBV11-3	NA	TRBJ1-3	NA	CASRLRGTAGNTIYF	TGTGCCAGCAGGTTACGGGGGACGGCTGGAAACACCATATATTTT
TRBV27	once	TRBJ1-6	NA	CASSPQAPNSPLHF	TGTGCCAGCAGTCCCCAGGCACCGAATTCACCCCTCCACTTT
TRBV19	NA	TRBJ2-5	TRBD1	CASSMGRGQTQYF	TGTGCCAGTAGTATGGGTAGGGGGCAGACCCAGTACTTC
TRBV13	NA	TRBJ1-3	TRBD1	CASSFRQGARSGNTIYF	TGTGCCAGCAGCTTCCGACAGGGGGCTAGGTCTGGAAACACCATATATTTT
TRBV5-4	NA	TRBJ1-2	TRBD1	CASSPARIGTGGSYGYTF	TGTGCCAGCAGCCCCGCACGAATTGGGACAGGGGGGAGCTATGGCTACACCTTC
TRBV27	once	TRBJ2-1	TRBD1	CASSPRDRVADEQFF	TGTGCCAGCAGTCCCCGGGACAGGGTAGCGGATGAGCAGTTCTTC
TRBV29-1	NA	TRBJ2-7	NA	CSVNLGESYEQYF	TGCAGCGTGAACCTCGGGGAGTCCTACGAGCAGTACTTC
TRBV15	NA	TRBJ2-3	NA	CATSRDPVSPVTDTQYF	TGTGCCACCAGCAGAGACCCAGTATCTCCTGTCACAGATACGCAGTATTTT
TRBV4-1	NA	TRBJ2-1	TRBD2	CASQRDLYNEQFF	TGCGCCAGTCAGCGGGACCTGTACAATGAGCAGTTCTTC
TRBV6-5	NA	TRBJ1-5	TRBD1	CATLELGQNNQPQHF	TGTGCCACTCTGGAATTGGGACAGAACAATCAGCCCCAGCATTTT
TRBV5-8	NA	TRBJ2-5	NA	CASSPSETQYF	TGTGCCAGCAGCCCAAGCGAGACCCAGTACTTC